The source of this T cell receptor beta chain is a study of blood T cell repertoires in COVID-19. Overall study context: From the United States, Italy and Spain came samples of acute and convalescent COVID-19.

The germline V and J ends were trimmed by 2 bases and 0 bases, with 11 bases remaining between them. Germline CDR1 LNHDA, CDR2 SQIVND (reference sequence). This CDR3 comprises 16 residues. Per the authors' pipeline: Nucleated cell number was recorded as an estimate derived from reference gene primer amplification. Generated by immunoSEQ multiplex PCR, the TCRdb table keeps only in-frame clones and is missing some. V and J calls and clone size are as listed in that table; D and trimming were resolved from the DNA. This sample carries fewer than 350,000 clones, around 88% of them seen once, and the ten largest clones take approximately 4.3%.

Sequencing was performed on peripheral blood. The receptor was derived from a man aged 35 to 55 with acute or convalescent COVID-19. The chain is built from TRBV19 and TRBJ1-5, with a tentative D call TRBD1 (6 bases). CDR3 protein: CASSIPTGNSNQPQHF. The CDR3 nucleotides read TGTGCCAGTAGTATACCGACAGGCAATAGCAATCAGCCCCAGCATTTT.